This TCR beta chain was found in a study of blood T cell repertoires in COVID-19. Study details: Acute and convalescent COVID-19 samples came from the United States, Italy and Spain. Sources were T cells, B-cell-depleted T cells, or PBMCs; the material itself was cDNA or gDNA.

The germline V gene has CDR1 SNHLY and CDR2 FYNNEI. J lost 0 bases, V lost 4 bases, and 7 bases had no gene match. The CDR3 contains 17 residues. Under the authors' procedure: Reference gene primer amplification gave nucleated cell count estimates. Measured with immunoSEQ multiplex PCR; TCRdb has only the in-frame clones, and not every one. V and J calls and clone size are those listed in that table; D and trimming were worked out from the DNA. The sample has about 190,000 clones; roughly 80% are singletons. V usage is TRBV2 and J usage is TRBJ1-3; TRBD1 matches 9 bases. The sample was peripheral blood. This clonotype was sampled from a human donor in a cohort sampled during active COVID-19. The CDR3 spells CASSAGQGLSSGNTIYF. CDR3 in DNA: TGTGCCAGCAGTGCGGGACAGGGACTAAGCTCTGGAAACACCATATATTTT.